This T cell receptor beta chain was profiled in a study of cytomegalovirus exposure and HLA in healthy donors. The CDR3 spans 14 residues. Germline V gene sequence: CDR1 LNHNV, CDR2 YYDKDF (reference sequence). V trimming: 3 bases; J trimming: 6 bases; junction bases outside the gene matches: 3. 60 Vbeta and 13 Jbeta primers were used in PCR. The data were produced by immunoSEQ multiplex PCR, yet TCRdb's version contains in-frame clones alone and is incomplete. The sample lists 150,000 to 180,000 clones, 80% occurring once. The count of this clone is one. Material: PBMCs. The source is a man in his thirties or forties in good health and CMV-seropositive. This chain joins TRBV15 and TRBJ2-1; TRBD1 agrees at 9 bases. The CDR3 DNA reads TGTGCCACCAGCAGGGGACAGGGCAGCAATGAGCAGTTCTTC. Translating it yields CATSRGQGSNEQFF.